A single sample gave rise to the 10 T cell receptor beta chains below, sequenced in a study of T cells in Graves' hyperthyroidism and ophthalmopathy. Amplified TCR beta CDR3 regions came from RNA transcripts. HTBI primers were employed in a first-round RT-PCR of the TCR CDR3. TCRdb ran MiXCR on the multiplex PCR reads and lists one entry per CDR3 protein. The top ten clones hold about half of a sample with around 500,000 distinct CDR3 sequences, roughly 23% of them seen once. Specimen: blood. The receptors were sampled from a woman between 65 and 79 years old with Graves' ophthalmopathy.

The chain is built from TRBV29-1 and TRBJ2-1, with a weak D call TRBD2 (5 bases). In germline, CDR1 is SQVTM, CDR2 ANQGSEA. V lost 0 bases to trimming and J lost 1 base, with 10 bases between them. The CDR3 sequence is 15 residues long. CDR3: CSVEDRWESYNEQFF. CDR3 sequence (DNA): TGCAGCGTTGAAGATCGGTGGGAGTCCTACAATGAGCAGTTCTTC.

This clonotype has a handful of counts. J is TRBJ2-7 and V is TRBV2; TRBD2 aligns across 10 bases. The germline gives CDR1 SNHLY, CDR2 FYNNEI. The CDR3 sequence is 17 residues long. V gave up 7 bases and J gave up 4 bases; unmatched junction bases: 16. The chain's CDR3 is CASKRGTLAGVVYEQYF. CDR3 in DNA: TGTGCCAGCAAACGGGGGACCCTAGCGGGAGTAGTTTACGAGCAGTACTTC.

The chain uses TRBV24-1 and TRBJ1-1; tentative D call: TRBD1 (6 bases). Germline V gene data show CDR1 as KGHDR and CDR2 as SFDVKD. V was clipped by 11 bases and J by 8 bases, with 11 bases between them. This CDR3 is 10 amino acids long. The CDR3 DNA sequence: TGTGCCATGACGGGGACAGAAGCTTTCTTT. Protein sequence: CAMTGTEAFF.

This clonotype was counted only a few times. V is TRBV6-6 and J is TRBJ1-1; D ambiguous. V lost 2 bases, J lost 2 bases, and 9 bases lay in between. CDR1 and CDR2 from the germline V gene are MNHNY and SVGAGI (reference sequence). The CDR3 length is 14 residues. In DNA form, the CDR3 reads TGTGCCAGCAGTTACCTCCTGGGAAACACTGAAGCTTTCTTT. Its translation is CASSYLLGNTEAFF.

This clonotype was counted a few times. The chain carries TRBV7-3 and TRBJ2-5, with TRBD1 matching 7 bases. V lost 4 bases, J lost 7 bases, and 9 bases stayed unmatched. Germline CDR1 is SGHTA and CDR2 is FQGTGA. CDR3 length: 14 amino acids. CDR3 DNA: TGTGCCAGCAGCTCGACGGACAGGTTCGGGACCCAGTACTTC. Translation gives CASSSTDRFGTQYF.

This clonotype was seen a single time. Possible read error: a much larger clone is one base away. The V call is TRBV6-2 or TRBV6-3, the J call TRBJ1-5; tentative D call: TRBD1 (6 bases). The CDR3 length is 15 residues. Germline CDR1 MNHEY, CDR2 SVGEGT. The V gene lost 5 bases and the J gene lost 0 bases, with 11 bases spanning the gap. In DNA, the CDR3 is TGTGCCAGCAGTGCCGGGGGGCTTAGCAATCAGCCCCAGCATTTT. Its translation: CASSAGGLSNQPQHF.

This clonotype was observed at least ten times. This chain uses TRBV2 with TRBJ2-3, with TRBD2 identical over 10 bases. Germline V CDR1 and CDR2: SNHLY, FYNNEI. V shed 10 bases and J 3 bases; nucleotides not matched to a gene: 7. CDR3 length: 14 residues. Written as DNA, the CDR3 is TGTGCCACTATGAGCGGGAGGGGGACAGATACGCAGTATTTT. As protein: CATMSGRGTDTQYF.

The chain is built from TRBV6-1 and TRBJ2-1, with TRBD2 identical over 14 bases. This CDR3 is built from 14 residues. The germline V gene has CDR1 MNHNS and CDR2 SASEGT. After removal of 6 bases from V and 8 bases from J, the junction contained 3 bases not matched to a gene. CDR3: CASRGLAGDYEQFF. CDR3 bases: TGTGCCAGCAGGGGACTAGCGGGAGACTATGAGCAGTTCTTC.

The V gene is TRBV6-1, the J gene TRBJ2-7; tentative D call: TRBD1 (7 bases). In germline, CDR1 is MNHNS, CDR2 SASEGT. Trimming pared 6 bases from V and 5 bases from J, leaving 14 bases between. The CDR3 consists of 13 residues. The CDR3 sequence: CASRRGRGNEQYF. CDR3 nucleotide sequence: TGTGCCAGCAGAAGGGGGCGCGGGAACGAGCAGTACTTC.

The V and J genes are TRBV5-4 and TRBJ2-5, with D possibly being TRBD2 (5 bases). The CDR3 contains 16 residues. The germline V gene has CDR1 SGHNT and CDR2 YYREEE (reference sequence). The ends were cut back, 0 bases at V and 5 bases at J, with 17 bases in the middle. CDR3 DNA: TGTGCCAGCAGCTTGGGTGGGAGCGTCGGTTCGGAGACCCAGTACTTC. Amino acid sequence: CASSLGGSVGSETQYF. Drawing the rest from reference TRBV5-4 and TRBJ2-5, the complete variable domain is ETGVTQSPTHLIKTRGQQVTLRCSSQSGHNTVSWYQQALGQGPQFIFQYYREEENGRGNFPPRFSGLQFPNYSSELNVNALELDDSALYLCASSLGGSVGSETQYFGPGTRLLVL.